The 32 T cell receptor beta chains in this list originate from one sample, sequenced in a study of T cells after yellow fever vaccination. TCRdb re-analysed the 5' RACE reads in MiXCR, keeping a single row per CDR3 protein. This table has about 340,000 distinct CDR3 sequences, 3.5% to 4.5% appearing once. The specimen was PBMCs, collected 5 days after the yellow fever booster vaccination. The receptor source for this set is a man younger than 35 who received the YFV17D yellow fever vaccine.

The chain recombines TRBV14 with TRBJ2-7; TRBD1 might be the D (6 bases). Trimming removed 3 bases from V and 0 bases from J, with 6 bases in between. CDR1 and CDR2 from the germline V gene are SGHDN and FVKESK. The CDR3 length is 13 residues. As DNA, the CDR3 is TGTGCCAGCAGCCAGGGGGCCTCCTACGAGCAGTACGTC. Amino acids: CASSQGASYEQYV.

The chain links TRBV9 to TRBJ1-3; D is possibly TRBD1 (5 bases). Between the trimmed V and J ends, which lost 0 bases and 2 bases, there was a span of 12 bases. Germline loops: CDR1 SGDLS, CDR2 YYNGEE. The CDR3 runs 16 residues. This CDR3 is CASSVEVRAAGNTIYF. The DNA of the CDR3 is TGTGCCAGCAGCGTAGAGGTCAGGGCCGCTGGAAACACCATATATTTT.

In its sample, this clonotype was seen many times. This chain connects TRBV5-1 to TRBJ1-1; no reliable D call. In germline, CDR1 is SGHRS, CDR2 YFSETQ. The length of the CDR3 is 14 residues. V was pared by 5 bases and J by 1 base, with 12 bases between. CDR3 region: CASSSTMGNTEAFF. The CDR3 region has the DNA TGCGCCAGCAGTTCTACTATGGGGAACACTGAAGCTTTCTTT.

This clonotype was seen more than once but under ten times. This chain connects TRBV6-5 to TRBJ2-1, with 7 bases aligning to TRBD2. The germline CDR1 and CDR2 sequences are MNHEY and SVGAGI. With V trimmed by 5 bases and J by 4 bases, 8 bases remained unmatched. The CDR3 is made up of 15 amino acids. The CDR3, as DNA: TGTGCCAGCAGTCAGGGACTATCGGAATACAATGAGCAGTTCTTC. This encodes CASSQGLSEYNEQFF.

This clonotype was counted only a few times. The chain joins TRBV9 to TRBJ2-5; 7 nucleotides line up with TRBD1. Germline CDR1 reads SGDLS; CDR2 reads YYNGEE. The J segment lost 1 base and the V segment lost 3 bases, leaving 3 bases of the junction unmatched. This CDR3 has 14 residues. CDR3 sequence reads: CASSGGGLQETQYF. CDR3 coding DNA: TGTGCCAGCAGCGGAGGGGGCCTCCAAGAGACCCAGTACTTC.

This clonotype was counted ten times or more. The chain recombines TRBV12-3 or TRBV12-4 with TRBJ2-7; TRBD1 aligns across 8 bases. Trimming took 5 bases from V and 3 from J; bases not matched to a gene: 0. The length of the CDR3 is 12 residues. CDR3 DNA: TGTGCCAGCAGTACAGGGGGCTACGAGCAGTACTTC. Translating it yields CASSTGGYEQYF.

Only a few counts were recorded for this clonotype. The chain combines TRBV18 with TRBJ2-4; maybe TRBD2 (5 bases). V shed 0 bases and J shed 11 bases, with 11 bases lying between them. In germline, CDR1 is KGHSH, CDR2 LQKENI. CDR3 length: 13 amino acids. CDR3 nucleotides: TGTGCCAGCTCACCACCTCCCGGCGGGTTTCAGTACTTC. As protein: CASSPPPGGFQYF.

This clonotype was detected only a few times. V usage is TRBV20-1 and J usage is TRBJ2-5, with 10 positions matching TRBD2. The CDR3 has 15 residues. The ends lost 6 bases at V and 0 bases at J; junction bases unmatched: 7. CDR1 and CDR2 (germline): DFQATT, SNEGSKA (reference sequence). The CDR3 coding sequence is TGCAGTGCCGACGGTAGCGGGGGGTACCAAGAGACCCAGTACTTC. Amino acid sequence: CSADGSGGYQETQYF.

CDR3 nucleotides: TGCAGTGCTAGAGGAGACCGACAGACTAACACTGAAGCTTTCTTT. The encoded protein is CSARGDRQTNTEAFF. The chain recombines TRBV20-1 with TRBJ1-1, with D possibly being TRBD1 (5 bases). CDR1 is DFQATT and CDR2 is SNEGSKA in the germline V gene (reference sequence). V shed 1 base and J shed 2 bases, with 14 bases lying between them. The length of the CDR3 is 15 residues.

This clonotype occurred many times. The missing conserved phenylalanine or tryptophan at the end of this CDR3 makes a read error likely. The chain carries TRBV29-1 and TRBJ2-5; D may correspond to TRBD1 or TRBD2 (6 bases each). The ends were cut back, 6 bases at V and 2 bases at J, with 16 bases in the middle. The CDR3 loop spans 14 amino acids. Germline-derived CDR1 and CDR2 are SQVTM and ANQGSEA. CDR3 loop: CSVDGGLGQETQYS. CDR3 DNA sequence: TGCAGCGTAGACGGGGGCCTGGGGCAAGAGACCCAGTACTCC.

In this sample, this clonotype turned up many times. The chain has TRBV11-2 and TRBJ2-1; 8 positions agree with TRBD2. Germline lookup yields CDR1 SGHAT and CDR2 FQNNGV. After removal of 5 bases from V and 4 bases from J, the junction contained 10 bases not matched to a gene. CDR3 length: 16 amino acids. The CDR3 region is CASSLNSGALYNEQFF. The CDR3 nucleotides are TGTGCCAGCAGCCTCAATAGCGGGGCCCTTTACAATGAGCAGTTCTTC.

This clonotype has just a few counts. The chain links TRBV29-1 to TRBJ2-5; 9 nucleotides agree with TRBD2. The CDR3 runs to 15 residues. The ends lost 5 bases at V and 4 bases at J; junction bases unmatched: 11. The germline V gene has CDR1 SQVTM and CDR2 ANQGSEA. The CDR3 loop is CSVRGSGGSGETQYF. The CDR3 region has the DNA TGCAGCGTTCGGGGTAGCGGGGGATCTGGAGAGACCCAGTACTTC.

The chain recombines TRBV5-1 with TRBJ2-4; no firm D call. This CDR3 is built from 16 residues. With 2 bases removed from V and 1 base from J, the gap between germline ends came to 13 bases. The V gene's germline CDR1 is SGHRS and CDR2 YFSETQ. The CDR3: CASSFSPARAKNIQYF. The CDR3, as DNA: TGCGCCAGCAGCTTCAGCCCAGCGCGGGCCAAAAACATTCAGTACTTC.

This clonotype was counted at least ten times. The V call is TRBV4-3, the J call TRBJ1-2, with D possibly being TRBD1 (6 bases). V lost 0 bases and J lost 4, with 12 bases in between. Per the germline V gene, CDR1 is LGHNA and CDR2 is YSLEER. The CDR3 has 15 residues. CDR3 DNA: TGCGCCAGCAGCCAAGACCCGGACAGACTCTATGGCTACACCTTC. It specifies CASSQDPDRLYGYTF.

This clonotype was found many times. The chain is built from TRBV7-2 and TRBJ1-6, with D unclear. V was pared by 3 bases and J by 10 bases, with 16 bases between. The germline V gene encodes CDR1 SGHTA and CDR2 FQGNSA. This CDR3 has 15 residues. The CDR3 protein is CASSFTEGRGSPLHF. Here the CDR3 DNA reads TGTGCCAGCAGCTTCACGGAAGGACGCGGATCACCCCTCCACTTT.

The chain couples TRBV5-1 to TRBJ1-2; TRBD1 agrees at 10 bases. CDR1 SGHRS and CDR2 YFSETQ come from the germline V gene. The ends lost 0 bases at V and 10 bases at J; junction bases unmatched: 15. CDR3 size: 17 residues. The chain's CDR3 is CASSLGDRGILSPIYTF. CDR3 nucleotide sequence: TGCGCCAGCAGCTTGGGGGACAGGGGCATCCTCTCCCCTATCTACACCTTC.

This clonotype was seen a handful of times. This sequence joins TRBV7-2 and TRBJ1-2, with D tentatively TRBD1 (5 bases). Germline lookup yields CDR1 SGHTA and CDR2 FQGNSA. The V end lost 3 bases, the J end lost 3 bases, and 8 bases lay between the germline ends. The CDR3 is made up of 13 amino acids. This CDR3 reads CASSFGTDYGYTF. The CDR3 nucleotides are TGTGCCAGCAGCTTCGGGACTGACTATGGCTACACCTTC.

The DNA for the CDR3 is TGCAGTGCTTTGCTCTGGCAGGGGTCAGGAAACACCATATATTTT. Its translation: CSALLWQGSGNTIYF. The chain uses TRBV20-1 and TRBJ1-3, with a possible D match to TRBD1 (6 bases). CDR1 is DFQATT, CDR2 SNEGSKA, per germline (reference sequence). V lost 5 bases and J lost 4, with 18 bases in between. The CDR3 is 15 amino acids.

As regards this clonotype: Compared with germline, one end of the junction differs, possibly owing to a read error. The genes are TRBV5-1 and TRBJ2-1; the D gene is possibly TRBD2 (7 bases). The CDR3 is 16 residues long. Germline V gene data show CDR1 as SGHRS and CDR2 as YFSETQ. CDR3 sequence: CASRLEGGAGYNEQFF. In DNA, the CDR3 is TGCGCCAGCAGGTTGGAAGGGGGGGCTGGTTACAATGAGCAGTTCTTC.

This clonotype was seen many times. The chain carries TRBV5-6 and TRBJ2-2; D remains unclear. CDR3 length: 16 amino acids. The V gene's germline CDR1 is SGHDT and CDR2 YYEEEE. Deletions cut 0 bases from V and 0 bases from J, with 9 bases between. The CDR3 DNA reads as TGTGCCAGCAGCTTGGATCTGGGGACGAACACCGGGGAGCTGTTTTTT. The encoded protein is CASSLDLGTNTGELFF. Full variable domain (outside the CDR3, taken from reference TRBV5-6 and TRBJ2-2): DAGVTQSPTHLIKTRGQQVTLRCSPKSGHDTVSWYQQALGQGPQFIFQYYEEEERQRGNFPDRFSGHQFPNYSSELNVNALLLGDSALYLCASSLDLGTNTGELFFGEGSRLTVL.

This clonotype showed up just a few times. The rearrangement links TRBV7-2 to TRBJ1-4; D may be TRBD1 (5 bases). This CDR3 is 14 amino acids long. The germline gives CDR1 SGHTA, CDR2 FQGNSA. V shed 5 bases and J shed 5 bases, with 12 bases lying between them. The CDR3 coding sequence is TGTGCCAGCAGCCGGGACTCACAAAATGAAAAACTGTTTTTT. It yields the protein CASSRDSQNEKLFF. The full variable domain, with the rest looked up from reference TRBV7-2 and TRBJ1-4, is GAGVSQSPSNKVTEKGKDVELRCDPISGHTALYWYRQSLGQGLEFLIYFQGNSAPDKSGLPSDRFSAERTGGSVSTLTIQRTQQEDSAVYLCASSRDSQNEKLFFGSGTQLSVL.

There are many counts of this clonotype. The gene calls are TRBV29-1 and TRBJ1-1; D gene unclear. The CDR3 contains 11 residues. CDR1 SQVTM and CDR2 ANQGSEA come from the germline V gene. V was clipped by 5 bases and J by 1 base, with 5 bases between them. The CDR3 here is CSVYQNTEAFF. CDR3 nucleotide sequence: TGCAGCGTTTATCAGAACACTGAAGCTTTCTTT.

This chain uses TRBV5-5 with TRBJ2-2, with a tentative D call TRBD1 (7 bases). CDR1 and CDR2 from the germline V gene are SGHKS and YYEKEE (reference sequence). This CDR3 spans 15 amino acids. Trimming shortened V by 3 bases and J by 7 bases, and 16 bases separated the two germline ends. CDR3 sequence reads: CASSWGDSVNGELFF. The CDR3 DNA reads TGTGCCAGCAGCTGGGGGGACAGCGTAAACGGGGAGCTGTTTTTT.

In its sample, this clonotype was seen a few times. This sequence joins TRBV6-2 or TRBV6-3 and TRBJ2-2; D could derive from TRBD1 or TRBD2 (5 bases each). The germline V and J ends were trimmed by 0 bases and 6 bases, with 17 bases remaining between them. The CDR3 runs 17 residues. Germline CDR1 MNHEY, CDR2 SVGEGT. This CDR3 is CASSYSGPARDAGELFF. DNA of the CDR3: TGTGCCAGCAGTTACTCAGGACCCGCCAGGGACGCCGGGGAGCTGTTTTTT.

The chain links TRBV12-3 or TRBV12-4 to TRBJ2-5, with D unresolved. This CDR3 contains 12 residues. V shed 9 bases and J shed 3 bases, with 11 bases lying between them. The CDR3 loop is CASVPLEETQYF. The CDR3 region has the DNA TGTGCCAGTGTTCCCCTCGAAGAGACCCAGTACTTC.

Many counts were recorded for this clonotype. The chain links TRBV20-1 to TRBJ1-2, with 9 bases aligning to TRBD1. The CDR3 spans 13 residues. Germline V gene data show CDR1 as DFQATT and CDR2 as SNEGSKA (reference sequence). The trim removed 6 bases at V and 3 bases at J, leaving 5 bases unmatched. Written as DNA, the CDR3 is TGCAGTGCCAGGGGACAGGGACACTATGGCTACACCTTC. It codes for CSARGQGHYGYTF.

This clonotype was seen ten or more times. V usage is TRBV7-8 and J usage is TRBJ2-7, with D maybe TRBD2 (7 bases). Per germline, CDR1 SGHVS and CDR2 FQNEAQ. Trimming shortened V by 1 base and J by 0 bases, and 16 bases separated the two germline ends. The length of the CDR3 is 17 residues. This chain's CDR3 is CASSLESWGGHSYEQYV. CDR3 sequence (DNA): TGTGCCAGCAGCTTAGAAAGTTGGGGGGGGCACTCCTACGAGCAGTACGTC.

A few counts support this clonotype. The chain combines TRBV12-3 or TRBV12-4 with TRBJ2-7; D is possibly TRBD1 (7 bases). Trimming left V 7 bases short and J 4 bases short, with 20 bases between. This CDR3 contains 15 residues. The CDR3 nucleotides are TGTGCCAGCACGATACGCGGGGCCAGGGGGTACGAGCAGTACTTC. This translates into CASTIRGARGYEQYF.

CDR3 DNA: TGTGCCAGCAGTGAAGGGGACAGTTACGAGCAGTACTTC. Translation gives CASSEGDSYEQYF. The V gene is TRBV2, the J gene TRBJ2-7; TRBD1 matches at 7 bases. V trimming: 1 base; J trimming: 4 bases; junction bases outside the gene matches: 1. The germline CDR1 and CDR2 sequences are SNHLY and FYNNEI. The CDR3 extends over 13 amino acids.

The rearrangement uses TRBV28 and TRBJ1-2; maybe TRBD1 (5 bases). The V and J ends lost 6 bases and 2 bases respectively, with 16 bases between them. The CDR3 totals 15 residues. CDR1 is MDHEN, CDR2 SYDVKM, per germline. CDR3 DNA sequence: TGTGCCAGCAGGGGGACGGACACTAACAACTATGGCTACACCTTC. Amino acid sequence: CASRGTDTNNYGYTF.

The sample holds a few counts of this clonotype. The chain is built from TRBV7-8 and TRBJ2-2; TRBD1 is a possible D gene (5 bases). Germline V gene lookup returns CDR1 SGHVS and CDR2 FQNEAQ. Deletions cut 3 bases from V and 2 bases from J, with 10 bases between. The CDR3 runs to 15 residues. For the CDR3, the DNA is TGTGCCAGCAGCTTGATAGGGGTTAACACCGGGGAGCTGTTTTTT. The encoded protein is CASSLIGVNTGELFF.

This clonotype was detected many times. The V and J genes are TRBV25-1 and TRBJ2-1; 10 nucleotides agree with TRBD2. From germline, CDR1 is MGHDK and CDR2 SYGVNS. The V segment lost 3 bases and the J segment 8 bases; nucleotides outside the gene matches: 7. The CDR3 sequence is 15 residues long. This chain's CDR3 is CASSDTAGGFDEQFF. The CDR3 DNA reads as TGTGCCAGCAGTGATACAGCGGGGGGGTTCGATGAGCAGTTCTTC.